Shown below are 5 T cell receptor beta chains from a single sample sequenced in a study of blood T cell repertoires in COVID-19. Some clones are missing from TCRdb's copy, which holds only in-frame ones; the method was immunoSEQ multiplex PCR. The sample contains 110,000 or so clones, roughly nine tenths of which appear only once. Sequences were obtained from peripheral blood. Receptors originate from a man aged 65 to 79 who had recovered from COVID-19.

This rearrangement joins TRBV5-1 to TRBJ2-7, with a weak D call TRBD1 (6 bases). Looked up from germline, CDR1 is SGHRS and CDR2 is YFSETQ. The V end lost 4 bases, the J end lost 2 bases, and 16 bases lay between the germline ends. The CDR3 loop spans 15 amino acids. CDR3 in DNA: TGCGCCAGCAGCCCCGGGACAACAAAACCCTACGAGCAGTACTTC. It specifies CASSPGTTKPYEQYF.

The rearrangement links TRBV28 to TRBJ1-2; 7 positions agree with TRBD1. The CDR3 covers 14 residues. CDR1 MDHEN and CDR2 SYDVKM come from the germline V gene. V lost 2 bases and J lost 8; bases outside the gene matches: 8. The CDR3 region has the DNA TGTGCCAGCAGTTTACTAAGACAGGGTAGGGGCTACACCTTC. Translation: CASSLLRQGRGYTF.

This clone has just a few counts. The V gene is TRBV6-1, the J gene TRBJ2-2; 9 bases are shared with TRBD2. V was clipped by 3 bases and J by 6 bases; unmatched bases: 8. The CDR3 is 16 residues long. Germline V gene lookup returns CDR1 MNHNS and CDR2 SASEGT. CDR3 DNA: TGTGCCAGCAGTGACCTTAGCGGGAGAGGGGCCGGGGAGCTGTTTTTT. This gives the protein CASSDLSGRGAGELFF.

The V gene is TRBV9, the J gene TRBJ1-2; 8 bases map to TRBD1. Germline V gene sequence: CDR1 SGDLS, CDR2 YYNGEE. This CDR3 is 14 amino acids long. V lost 4 bases to trimming and J lost 3 bases; unmatched junction nucleotides: 5. The CDR3 loop reads CASSPQTGDYGYTF. CDR3 in DNA: TGTGCCAGCAGCCCCCAGACAGGGGACTATGGCTACACCTTC.

The table lists this clone with a count of one. V is TRBV28 and J is TRBJ1-5; D is perhaps TRBD1 (6 bases). Trimming left V 3 bases short and J 3 bases short, with 9 bases between. The germline V gene has CDR1 MDHEN and CDR2 SYDVKM. CDR3 length equals 14 residues. In DNA form, the CDR3 reads TGTGCCAGCAGTTTGGGGGGGGCCAATCAGCCCCAGCATTTT. The encoded protein is CASSLGGANQPQHF.